This entry concerns a single T cell receptor (beta chain). Its specificity is unknown. This record comes from a study of cytomegalovirus exposure and HLA in healthy donors. Study-wide results and limits: Sequences of the TCR beta chain were said to predict the HLA-A and HLA-B alleles of most subjects accurately.

The primer mix had 60 Vbeta and 13 Jbeta primers. Original processing methods: In a later analysis, of tens of millions of unique beta chains, 9 million to 11 million appeared in at least two donors. TCRdb keeps only in-frame clones here, not all; method: immunoSEQ multiplex PCR. Clonal size and the V and J genes are those of that table, whereas D and trimming came from the DNA. Of some 200,000 clones in the sample, 70% to 80% are singletons; the top ten hold 15% to 17%. Losses at the gene ends were 6 bases for V and 1 base for J; bases not matched to a gene: 5. The length of the CDR3 is 14 residues. Germline loops: CDR1 SQVTM, CDR2 ANQGSEA.

This sequence originates from a middle-aged man in good health and CMV-seronegative. The sample consisted of PBMCs. The chain carries TRBV29-1 and TRBJ2-7; 11 bases line up with TRBD2. This CDR3 reads CSVELAGGSYEQYF. Written as DNA, the CDR3 is TGCAGCGTGGAGCTAGCGGGAGGTTCCTACGAGCAGTACTTC.